The next 25 T cell receptor beta chains were all read from a single sample in a study of spatial heterogeneity in lung cancer (dated by TCRdb to 2018 to 2020). The sample's time point label, decoded: sample taken at primary tumor resection. Paper-wide results and their limitations: A correlation was observed between the number of expanded intratumoral alpha and beta TCRs and the tumor nonsynonymous mutation count.

The method was 5' RACE. Sequenced on a NextSeq 500. TCRdb reran the public reads through fastp at Q25 and MiXCR, keeping productive beta chains. Rows are combined by CDR3 protein, so each entry shows the most common genes and DNA. The sample table shows 8,300 or so distinct CDR3 sequences, and around 5% are seen once. The ten biggest clones cover around a tenth of the sample. The antigens of these receptors remain unknown. The sequences come from lung tumor tissue, collected at surgery. The receptors here all came from a female donor with early-stage non-small cell lung cancer.

This clonotype is deemed large. The rearrangement links TRBV13 to TRBJ2-3, with 9 bases lining up with TRBD2. The CDR3 runs to 17 residues. CDR1 PRHDT and CDR2 FYEKMQ come from the germline V gene (reference sequence). V lost 5 bases and J lost 3; bases outside the gene matches: 12. The CDR3 DNA reads as TGTGCCAGCAGCGGGACTAGCTTTGGGGAGGCGACAGATACGCAGTATTTT. It translates to CASSGTSFGEATDTQYF.

The sample holds many counts of this clonotype. The rearrangement links TRBV20-1 to TRBJ2-5; TRBD2 matches at 7 bases. Per the germline V gene, CDR1 is DFQATT and CDR2 is SNEGSKA (reference sequence). The CDR3 loop spans 15 amino acids. J lost 0 bases, V lost 5 bases, and 9 bases had no gene match. CDR3 DNA sequence: TGCAGTGCTCTCCCCCCAGCGGGAAACCAAGAGACCCAGTACTTC. It specifies CSALPPAGNQETQYF.

This clonotype came up many times. The chain combines TRBV24-1 with TRBJ2-2; 7 bases align to TRBD2. Germline loops: CDR1 KGHDR, CDR2 SFDVKD. This CDR3 spans 19 amino acids. The J segment lost 6 bases and the V segment lost 3 bases, leaving 18 bases of the junction unmatched. CDR3 DNA sequence: TGTGCCACCAGTGATCCTGCGAGGGCGGGAGATAGACGGGCCGGGGAGCTGTTTTTT. Its translation is CATSDPARAGDRRAGELFF.

About this clonotype itself: A much bigger clone sits one base away, suggesting this may be a read error. CDR3 loop: CASSTRPGELGDDEQFF. DNA for the CDR3: TGCGCCAGCAGCACCCGTCCGGGGGAACTAGGCGACGATGAGCAGTTCTTC. The rearrangement uses TRBV5-1 and TRBJ2-1; possibly TRBD2 for D (6 bases). V lost 4 bases to trimming and J lost 8 bases, with 25 bases between them. The germline V gene has CDR1 SGHRS and CDR2 YFSETQ. This CDR3 has 17 residues.

This clonotype was found many times. V is TRBV4-2 and J is TRBJ1-4; D ambiguous. The CDR3 is made up of 14 amino acids. Germline V gene sequence: CDR1 LGHNA, CDR2 YNFKEQ. Deletions cut 0 bases from V and 3 bases from J, with 5 bases between. The CDR3: CASSQEAPNEKLFF. The CDR3 DNA reads as TGTGCCAGCAGCCAAGAGGCACCTAATGAAAAACTGTTTTTT.

CDR3 nucleotide sequence: TGTGCCAGCAGTGATTTGGGGCAGGGGGAAAAACTGTTTTTT. Amino acid sequence: CASSDLGQGEKLFF. J is TRBJ1-4 and V is TRBV6-1, with D perhaps TRBD1 (6 bases). V was cut by 3 bases and J by 8 bases, with 13 bases left in between. Germline CDR1 and CDR2: MNHNS and SASEGT. This CDR3 region has 14 residues.

Many counts were recorded for this clonotype. The chain has TRBV5-6 and TRBJ1-2, with a possible D match to TRBD1 (5 bases). V shed 1 base and J shed 5 bases, with 9 bases lying between them. CDR3 length equals 13 residues. Germline loops: CDR1 SGHDT, CDR2 YYEEEE. The CDR3 nucleotides are TGTGCCAGCAGCTTGTACGGGGGTTATGGCTACACCTTC. Translated, it gives CASSLYGGYGYTF.

In its sample, this clonotype is large (0.1 to 1%). The chain joins TRBV28 to TRBJ1-1, with D unclear. V was cut by 2 bases and J by 4 bases, with 8 bases left in between. Germline lookup yields CDR1 MDHEN and CDR2 SYDVKM. The CDR3 length is 13 residues. The DNA of the CDR3 is TGTGCCAGCAGTTTACGGGATCGCACTGAAGCTTTCTTT. This translates into CASSLRDRTEAFF.

By share of the sample, this clonotype is medium-sized. The J gene is TRBJ2-7, the V gene TRBV20-1; D gene unclear. Looked up from germline, CDR1 is DFQATT and CDR2 is SNEGSKA (reference sequence). This CDR3 has 12 residues. V lost 3 bases to trimming and J lost 0 bases, with 6 bases between them. Written as DNA, the CDR3 is TGCAGTGCTAGCGATACCTCCTACGAGCAGTACTTC. Its protein is CSASDTSYEQYF.

At least ten counts were recorded for this clonotype. The rearrangement uses TRBV10-2 and TRBJ2-7, with 7 bases identical to TRBD2. The CDR3 consists of 14 residues. From germline, CDR1 is WSHSY and CDR2 SAAADI. V lost 4 bases, J lost 6 bases, and 9 bases stayed unmatched. The CDR3 DNA is TGCGCCAGCAGTGCCACTAGCGCCCAACGCGAGCAGTACTTC. It is translated as CASSATSAQREQYF.

By share, this clonotype ranks as medium-sized. The chain links TRBV29-1 to TRBJ2-2; D remains unclear. Germline V gene data show CDR1 as SQVTM and CDR2 as ANQGSEA. The CDR3 has 13 amino acids. V lost 4 bases, J lost 0 bases, and 6 bases lay in between. In DNA form, the CDR3 reads TGCAGCGTTGTCGGACCGAACACCGGGGAGCTGTTTTTT. It translates to CSVVGPNTGELFF.

This clonotype was seen ten or more times. This chain uses TRBV18 with TRBJ2-5, with D uncertain. CDR1 is KGHSH, CDR2 LQKENI, per germline. The CDR3 has 14 amino acids. V lost 5 bases and J 5 bases, leaving 15 bases between the germline ends. The CDR3 DNA is TGTGCCAGCTCAAGACAAAGGATTCGGGAGACCCAGTACTTC. It specifies CASSRQRIRETQYF.

This clonotype is termed medium-sized. V usage is TRBV5-6 and J usage is TRBJ1-2, with D possibly being TRBD1 (5 bases). Germline V gene lookup returns CDR1 SGHDT and CDR2 YYEEEE. The ends were cut back, 4 bases at V and 4 bases at J, with 17 bases in the middle. CDR3 length equals 15 residues. For the CDR3, the DNA is TGTGCCAGCAGCCAACCGGGGCCTGGGACCTATGGCTACACCTTC. This translates into CASSQPGPGTYGYTF. Using reference TRBV5-6 and TRBJ1-2 for the parts outside the CDR3, the full variable domain is DAGVTQSPTHLIKTRGQQVTLRCSPKSGHDTVSWYQQALGQGPQFIFQYYEEEERQRGNFPDRFSGHQFPNYSSELNVNALLLGDSALYLCASSQPGPGTYGYTFGSGTRLTVV.

This clonotype was observed at least ten times. This chain uses TRBV5-4 with TRBJ2-5; D not certain. The CDR3 has 11 residues. V lost 3 bases, J lost 1 base, and 1 base lay in between. Germline values: CDR1 SGHNT, CDR2 YYREEE (reference sequence). In DNA, the CDR3 is TGTGCCAGCAGCTCCCAAGAGACCCAGTACTTC. This gives the protein CASSSQETQYF.

By sample fraction, this clonotype is medium-sized. This chain connects TRBV5-1 to TRBJ2-3, with D unresolved. The germline V gene encodes CDR1 SGHRS and CDR2 YFSETQ. This CDR3 has 13 amino acids. Trimming left V 0 bases short and J 4 bases short, with 6 bases between. The CDR3 sequence is CASSLELPDTQYF. In DNA form, the CDR3 reads TGCGCCAGCAGCTTGGAACTGCCAGATACGCAGTATTTT.

In the case of this clonotype: This could be a read error, since a much larger clone is one nucleotide away. Since the CDR3 does not end with the conserved phenylalanine or tryptophan, this likely comes from a read error. The rearrangement joins TRBV11-2 to TRBJ2-3; weak D call: TRBD2 (5 bases). CDR3 length: 15 amino acids. The V end lost 5 bases, the J end lost 4 bases, and 16 bases lay between the germline ends. Germline V gives CDR1 SGHAT, CDR2 FQNNGV. The DNA of the CDR3 is TGTGCCAGCAGCCCGCCAAGCGGTGGGGCAGATACGCAGTATTTG. This translates into CASSPPSGGADTQYL.

In its sample, this clonotype was seen many times. The rearrangement joins TRBV20-1 to TRBJ2-1, with TRBD2 as a possible D gene (6 bases). CDR1 is DFQATT, CDR2 SNEGSKA, per germline (reference sequence). Trimming removed 5 bases at V and 4 bases at J, with 18 bases between. CDR3 length equals 15 residues. CDR3: CSADLGGSPYNEQFF. CDR3 coding DNA: TGCAGTGCTGACCTTGGAGGGAGCCCATACAATGAGCAGTTCTTC.

This clonotype was found many times. This chain connects TRBV3-1 to TRBJ2-5; no definite D call. This CDR3 is 13 amino acids long. Trimming pared 5 bases from V and 0 bases from J, leaving 7 bases between. CDR1 is LGHDT, CDR2 YNNKEL, per germline (reference sequence). DNA of the CDR3: TGTGCCAGCAGCTGGACGAACCAAGAGACCCAGTACTTC. Translated: CASSWTNQETQYF.

This clonotype was recorded many times. V and J are TRBV15 and TRBJ1-5, with D tentatively TRBD1 (6 bases). This CDR3 region has 13 residues. Germline V gene data show CDR1 as LNHNV and CDR2 as YYDKDF (reference sequence). The V and J ends lost 3 bases and 5 bases respectively, with 8 bases between them. CDR3 nucleotides: TGTGCCACCAGCAGGGCAGGGGATCAGCCCCAGCATTTT. Encoded protein: CATSRAGDQPQHF.

This clonotype was detected many times. The V call is TRBV2, the J call TRBJ2-3; 8 bases match TRBD1. V gave up 4 bases and J gave up 3 bases; unmatched junction bases: 6. This CDR3 has 15 amino acids. Germline values: CDR1 SNHLY, CDR2 FYNNEI. The CDR3 DNA sequence: TGTGCCAGCAGTGTCAGGGGGCTTTGGACAGATACGCAGTATTTT. Translation: CASSVRGLWTDTQYF.

This clonotype was detected ten times or more. The V and J genes are TRBV7-9 and TRBJ2-1; no firm D call. V shed 4 bases and J shed 8 bases, with 9 bases lying between them. The CDR3 covers 12 residues. CDR1 SEHNR and CDR2 FQNEAQ come from the germline V gene (reference sequence). This chain's CDR3 is CASSSKFDEQFF. The CDR3 nucleotides read TGTGCCAGCAGCTCGAAGTTCGATGAGCAGTTCTTC.

This clonotype was counted at least ten times. The chain carries TRBV19 and TRBJ2-3; weak D call: TRBD2 (8 bases). CDR3 length equals 15 residues. Germline CDR1 is LNHDA and CDR2 is SQIVND (reference sequence). Deletions cut 4 bases from V and 6 bases from J, with 17 bases between. CDR3 region: CASSTREGASDTQYF. CDR3 bases: TGTGCCAGTAGTACCCGGGAGGGGGCATCGGATACGCAGTATTTT. Supplemented by reference TRBV19 and TRBJ2-3, the full variable domain reads DGGITQSPKYLFRKEGQNVTLSCEQNLNHDAMYWYRQDPGQGLRLIYYSQIVNDFQKGDIAEGYSVSREKKESFPLTVTSAQKNPTAFYLCASSTREGASDTQYFGPGTRLTVL.

The V call is TRBV5-4, the J call TRBJ2-2; the D call may be TRBD1 or TRBD2 (5 bases each). This CDR3 spans 15 amino acids. V was trimmed by 3 bases and J by 1 base, leaving 10 bases between them. Per the germline V gene, CDR1 is SGHNT and CDR2 is YYREEE (reference sequence). The CDR3 protein is CASSSRDENTGELFF. The CDR3 nucleotides are TGTGCCAGCAGCTCCCGGGACGAGAACACCGGGGAGCTGTTTTTT.

Many counts were recorded for this clonotype. This chain uses TRBV7-9 with TRBJ1-2, with D perhaps TRBD1 (5 bases). The CDR3 contains 14 residues. CDR1 SEHNR and CDR2 FQNEAQ come from the germline V gene (reference sequence). V lost 1 base and J 4 bases, leaving 10 bases between the germline ends. CDR3 bases: TGTGCCAGCAGCTTAGGACAGTCCGTCTATGGCTACACCTTC. Protein sequence: CASSLGQSVYGYTF.

This clonotype was found many times. The chain carries TRBV27 and TRBJ2-1; no clear D. Between the trimmed V and J ends, which lost 5 bases and 10 bases, there was a span of 15 bases. The CDR3 is 13 residues long. Looked up from germline, CDR1 is MNHEY and CDR2 is SMNVEV (reference sequence). The CDR3 coding sequence is TGTGCCAGCAGTCCCACGCCCCCGGACGAGCAGTTCTTC. This gives the protein CASSPTPPDEQFF.